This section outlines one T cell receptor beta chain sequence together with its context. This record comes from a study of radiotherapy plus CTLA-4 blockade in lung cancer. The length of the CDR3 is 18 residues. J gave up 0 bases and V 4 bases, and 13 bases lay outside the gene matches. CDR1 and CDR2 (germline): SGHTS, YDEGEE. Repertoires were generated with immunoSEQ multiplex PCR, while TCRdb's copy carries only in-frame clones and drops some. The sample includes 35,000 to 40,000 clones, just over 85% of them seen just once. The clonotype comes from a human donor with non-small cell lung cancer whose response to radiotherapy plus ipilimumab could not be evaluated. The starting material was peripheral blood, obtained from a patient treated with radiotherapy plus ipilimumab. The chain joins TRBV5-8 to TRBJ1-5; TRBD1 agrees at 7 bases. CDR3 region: CASSPGEGQRHSNQPQHF. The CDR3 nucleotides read TGTGCCAGCAGCCCCGGAGAGGGACAGAGACATAGCAATCAGCCCCAGCATTTT.